The 20 T cell receptor beta chains in this list originate from one sample, sequenced in a study of blood T cell repertoires in COVID-19. Generated by immunoSEQ multiplex PCR, the TCRdb table keeps only in-frame clones and is missing some. Among some 310,000 clones listed, almost 90% were seen once. The sample taken for sequencing was peripheral blood. The receptors stem from a woman younger than 45 with COVID-19, enrolled during active disease.

This chain connects TRBV2 to TRBJ1-5, with a possible D match to TRBD1 (5 bases). Germline-derived CDR1 and CDR2 are SNHLY and FYNNEI. V gave up 4 bases and J gave up 2 bases, with 12 bases separating them. CDR3 length: 15 residues. This CDR3 reads CASSGPLQGNQPQHF. The CDR3 nucleotides are TGTGCCAGCAGTGGCCCATTACAGGGCAATCAGCCCCAGCATTTT.

The V and J genes are TRBV7-2 and TRBJ2-7, with a possible D match to TRBD2 (5 bases). The CDR3 runs to 15 residues. CDR1 and CDR2 from the germline V gene are SGHTA and FQGNSA. Trimming removed 5 bases at V and 1 base at J, with 15 bases between. The CDR3 sequence is CASSQIPGISYEQYF. DNA of the CDR3: TGTGCCAGCAGCCAAATACCCGGGATTTCCTACGAGCAGTACTTC.

The V and J genes are TRBV28 and TRBJ2-7; 7 bases are a match to TRBD1. The CDR3 runs to 13 residues. Germline-derived CDR1 and CDR2 are MDHEN and SYDVKM. The ends lost 1 base at V and 7 bases at J; junction bases unmatched: 4. CDR3 sequence: CASSLLDRLEQYF. The CDR3 nucleotides are TGTGCCAGCAGTTTATTGGACAGGCTGGAGCAGTACTTC.

Only one count was recorded for this clone. The chain carries TRBV5-4 and TRBJ1-2; 9 bases are shared with TRBD1. The CDR3 extends over 16 amino acids. The V gene's germline CDR1 is SGHNT and CDR2 YYREEE (reference sequence). V shed 3 bases, J shed 4 bases, and the junction held 10 bases outside the gene matches. In DNA form, the CDR3 reads TGTGCCAGCAGCTCGGCTTCGGACAGGGGCGGCTATGGCTACACCTTC. Translating gives CASSSASDRGGYGYTF.

The chain recombines TRBV28 with TRBJ2-3; possibly TRBD1 for D (5 bases). V gave up 2 bases and J gave up 5 bases, with 11 bases separating them. Germline CDR1 reads MDHEN; CDR2 reads SYDVKM. This CDR3 is 14 amino acids long. The CDR3 here is CASSLSSDRDTQYF. CDR3 sequence (DNA): TGTGCCAGCAGTTTAAGTAGTGACAGAGATACGCAGTATTTT. The whole variable domain, filled in from reference TRBV28 and TRBJ2-3, reads DVKVTQSSRYLVKRTGEKVFLECVQDMDHENMFWYRQDPGLGLRLIYFSYDVKMKEKGDIPEGYSVSREKKERFSLILESASTNQTSMYLCASSLSSDRDTQYFGPGTRLTVL.

The V call is TRBV21-1, the J call TRBJ1-5; the D call in the table, TRBD1, was not verified against the DNA. TRBV21-1 is noted as a pseudogene. The CDR3 consists of 20 residues. This CDR3 is CASSKGSDRFPQTFNQPQHF. The CDR3 DNA reads TGTGCCAGCAGCAAAGGGTCGGACAGGTTCCCCCAAACCTTCAATCAGCCCCAGCATTTT.

This clone was seen a few times. The genes are TRBV19 and TRBJ2-1; tentative D call: TRBD2 (6 bases). Germline CDR1 is LNHDA and CDR2 is SQIVND (reference sequence). The V end was cut by 3 bases, the J end by 0 bases, with 15 bases between. The CDR3 consists of 17 residues. The CDR3 coding sequence is TGTGCCAGTAGTATTGGTGGAGGCGGGAACTCCTACAATGAGCAGTTCTTC. It codes for CASSIGGGGNSYNEQFF.

The chain employs TRBV12-5 and TRBJ1-5; D gene unclear. This CDR3 spans 13 amino acids. Trimming removed 1 base at V and 5 bases at J, with 6 bases between. Germline V gives CDR1 LGHNT, CDR2 FRNRAP. The CDR3: CASGLGRDQPQHF. In DNA form, the CDR3 reads TGTGCTAGTGGTTTGGGTAGAGATCAGCCCCAGCATTTT.

The chain couples TRBV19 to TRBJ2-6; 7 bases map to TRBD1. The germline V gene encodes CDR1 LNHDA and CDR2 SQIVND (reference sequence). V trimming: 1 base; J trimming: 0 bases; junction bases outside the gene matches: 9. The CDR3 extends over 19 amino acids. The CDR3 loop reads CASSIGEGALLSGANVLTF. The CDR3 DNA reads TGTGCCAGTAGTATAGGCGAGGGGGCCCTACTCTCTGGGGCCAACGTCCTGACTTTC.

The genes are TRBV29-1 and TRBJ1-1, with 8 positions matching TRBD1. The germline gives CDR1 SQVTM, CDR2 ANQGSEA. The CDR3 length is 14 residues. Unmatched junction bases numbered 4, after V lost 4 bases and J lost 0 bases. Here the CDR3 DNA reads TGCAGCGTTGCATACAGGGGGATGAACACTGAAGCTTTCTTT. The encoded protein is CSVAYRGMNTEAFF.

The CDR3 region is CASSVGSGTNTGELFF. In nucleotides, the CDR3 is TGTGCCAGCAGTGTAGGTAGCGGGACCAACACCGGGGAGCTGTTTTTT. V usage is TRBV6-1 and J usage is TRBJ2-2, with 8 bases matching TRBD2. This CDR3 has 16 amino acids. Trimming took 4 bases from V and 2 from J; bases not matched to a gene: 6. Germline V gives CDR1 MNHNS, CDR2 SASEGT.

The gene calls are TRBV9 and TRBJ1-4; 9 bases line up with TRBD1. Trimming took 0 bases from V and 8 from J; bases not matched to a gene: 8. CDR3 length: 16 amino acids. In germline, CDR1 is SGDLS, CDR2 YYNGEE. This chain's CDR3 is CASSVGVEDRGEKLFF. The CDR3 region has the DNA TGTGCCAGCAGCGTAGGGGTGGAGGACAGGGGAGAAAAACTGTTTTTT.

This rearrangement joins TRBV18 to TRBJ1-1, with D unclear. Germline V gene data show CDR1 as KGHSH and CDR2 as LQKENI. Deletions cut 3 bases from V and 5 bases from J, with 13 bases between. The CDR3 runs to 14 residues. The CDR3 nucleotides are TGTGCCAGCTCACCGTCGGTAACCGGGACTGAAGCTTTCTTT. Translating gives CASSPSVTGTEAFF.

The chain links TRBV19 to TRBJ2-3; 11 bases map to TRBD1. Germline V gene sequence: CDR1 LNHDA, CDR2 SQIVND (reference sequence). The CDR3 extends over 14 amino acids. With V trimmed by 4 bases and J by 5 bases, 2 bases remained unmatched. CDR3 region: CASSRGQGGDTQYF. In DNA form, the CDR3 reads TGTGCCAGTAGTAGGGGACAGGGGGGAGATACGCAGTATTTT.

This chain joins TRBV7-2 and TRBJ1-5, with 9 bases identical to TRBD1. CDR1 and CDR2 from the germline V gene are SGHTA and FQGNSA. The CDR3 sequence is 18 residues long. V trimming: 1 base; J trimming: 1 base; junction bases outside the gene matches: 8. CDR3 region: CASSLDRGRRESNQPQHF. The CDR3 bases are TGTGCCAGCAGCTTAGACAGGGGGCGCAGGGAGAGCAATCAGCCCCAGCATTTT.

This chain connects TRBV9 to TRBJ2-3, with 7 nucleotides matching TRBD1. Germline V gives CDR1 SGDLS, CDR2 YYNGEE. J was trimmed by 5 bases and V by 0 bases; bases with no gene match: 3. The CDR3 is made up of 14 amino acids. The CDR3 region is CASSVEGAQDTQYF. The CDR3 DNA reads as TGTGCCAGCAGCGTAGAGGGGGCGCAAGATACGCAGTATTTT. Using reference TRBV9 and TRBJ2-3 for the parts outside the CDR3, the full variable domain is DSGVTQTPKHLITATGQRVTLRCSPRSGDLSVYWYQQSLDQGLQFLIQYYNGEERAKGNILERFSAQQFPDLHSELNLSSLELGDSALYFCASSVEGAQDTQYFGPGTRLTVL.

This rearrangement joins TRBV7-8 to TRBJ2-7, with 11 bases matching TRBD2. V lost 5 bases and J lost 3; bases outside the gene matches: 15. In germline, CDR1 is SGHVS, CDR2 FQNEAQ. The CDR3 totals 18 residues. CDR3 loop: CASSAVRGSGTSGYEQYF. CDR3 coding DNA: TGTGCCAGCAGCGCCGTAAGGGGATCTGGGACTAGCGGCTACGAGCAGTACTTC.

The V and J genes are TRBV6-5 and TRBJ1-5; TRBD1 is a possible D gene (6 bases). V shed 8 bases and J shed 4 bases, with 9 bases lying between them. This CDR3 has 12 residues. Germline V gene lookup returns CDR1 MNHEY and CDR2 SVGAGI. The CDR3 DNA sequence: TGTGCCAGCTCCCAGGGGAATCAGCCCCAGCATTTT. Translating gives CASSQGNQPQHF.

The chain recombines TRBV19 with TRBJ1-1; D may be TRBD1 (6 bases). The CDR3 spans 15 residues. Deletions cut 4 bases from V and 4 bases from J, with 16 bases between. CDR1 and CDR2 from the germline V gene are LNHDA and SQIVND (reference sequence). CDR3 sequence reads: CASSSLDSIGTEAFF. For the CDR3, the DNA is TGTGCCAGTAGTAGCCTGGACAGTATTGGCACTGAAGCTTTCTTT.

The rearrangement joins TRBV3-1 (or the pseudogene TRBV3-2) to TRBJ2-7; D is ambiguous. V was clipped by 4 bases and J by 5 bases, with 18 bases between them. Germline CDR1 reads LGHDT; CDR2 reads YNNKEL (reference sequence). CDR3 length: 15 residues. The CDR3 here is CASSPRGTVLDEQYF. The CDR3 DNA sequence: TGTGCCAGCAGCCCCCGAGGTACGGTTTTGGACGAGCAGTACTTC.